This is a list of T cell receptor beta chains from one sample in a study of blood T cell repertoires in COVID-19. Method: immunoSEQ multiplex PCR; TCRdb's copy keeps in-frame clones and lacks some. The sample carries 130,000 to 150,000 clones, roughly 90% recorded once. What was sequenced was peripheral blood. These receptors all stem from a human donor in a cohort sampled during active COVID-19. Both conserved end residues are part of each CDR3. D genes are given only for firm matches. Some rows have no size entry. The others give once, few or many, or a class for an expanded clone.

d_call clone_size j_call v_call cdr3_aa cdr3_nt
TRBD1 NA TRBJ1-2 TRBV28 CASSLYWDSNYGYTF TGTGCCAGCAGTTTATATTGGGACAGTAACTATGGCTACACCTTC
NA NA TRBJ2-7 TRBV7-2 CASSLGSGPTYEQYF TGTGCCAGCAGCTTAGGATCAGGGCCAACCTACGAGCAGTACTTC
NA NA TRBJ2-1 TRBV2 CASTLTVVGNEQFF TGTGCCAGCACTTTGACAGTTGTGGGTAATGAGCAGTTCTTC
NA NA TRBJ2-7 TRBV5-1 CASSQGYYEQYF TGCGCCAGCAGCCAGGGGTACTACGAGCAGTACTTC
TRBD2 once TRBJ2-3 TRBV2 CASSRSGTRPDTQYF TGTGCCAGCAGTAGATCCGGGACTAGGCCAGATACGCAGTATTTT
TRBD1 NA TRBJ2-5 TRBV20-1 CSASWGQGRVAQYF TGCAGTGCTAGTTGGGGACAGGGCCGAGTGGCCCAGTACTTC
TRBD1 NA TRBJ1-1 TRBV30 CAWSPGQGKAFF TGTGCCTGGAGTCCGGGACAGGGGAAAGCTTTCTTT
TRBD1 NA TRBJ2-7 TRBV10-3 CAISPTGDEQYF TGTGCCATCAGCCCGACAGGGGATGAGCAGTACTTC
TRBD1 NA TRBJ2-3 TRBV6-1 CASREEYRDRGTDTQYF TGTGCCAGCAGAGAAGAATACCGGGACAGGGGCACAGATACGCAGTATTTT
TRBD2 NA TRBJ2-1 TRBV6-5 CASSLSSGGYNEQFF TGTGCCAGCAGCCTATCTAGCGGGGGATACAATGAGCAGTTCTTC
TRBD1 once TRBJ1-3 TRBV7-2 CASSSNRGSGNTIYF TGTGCCAGCAGCTCTAACAGGGGCTCTGGAAACACCATATATTTT
TRBD1 NA TRBJ2-5 TRBV5-1 CASSLGDRQETQYF TGCGCCAGCAGCTTGGGGGACAGGCAAGAGACCCAGTACTTC
NA NA TRBJ2-7 TRBV27 CASSGVDTSSTGGSYEQYF TGTGCCAGCAGTGGAGTCGATACCTCTAGCACCGGCGGTAGCTACGAGCAGTACTTC
NA NA TRBJ2-5 TRBV15 CATSRAGGGQETQYF TGTGCCACCAGCAGAGCAGGGGGAGGACAAGAGACCCAGTACTTC
NA NA TRBJ2-3 TRBV15 CATSRGGRGATDTQYF TGTGCCACCAGCAGAGGTGGACGGGGGGCCACAGATACGCAGTATTTT
NA NA TRBJ2-5 TRBV6-1 CASSASWMPGGAETQYF TGTGCCAGCAGTGCGAGTTGGATGCCTGGCGGGGCGGAGACCCAGTACTTC
NA NA TRBJ2-2 TRBV9 CASSPPTRNGELFF TGTGCCAGCAGCCCCCCGACTAGGAACGGGGAGCTGTTTTTT
NA NA TRBJ2-2 TRBV28 CASSTLGHMVVGELFF TGTGCCAGCAGTACCCTGGGGCACATGGTTGTAGGGGAGCTGTTTTTT
TRBD1 NA TRBJ2-1 TRBV7-8 CASSRDGQGDNEQFF TGTGCCAGCAGCCGAGATGGACAGGGAGACAATGAGCAGTTCTTC
NA NA TRBJ1-2 TRBV29-1 CSVDGGSLSYGYTF TGCAGCGTTGATGGGGGGAGTCTCAGCTATGGCTACACCTTC
NA once TRBJ1-4 TRBV28 CASRPPGGGLTNEKLFF TGTGCCAGCAGACCCCCCGGGGGTGGGTTAACTAATGAAAAACTGTTTTTT
NA NA TRBJ2-7 TRBV19 CASSHAGRAYEQYF TGTGCCAGTAGTCACGCGGGTCGGGCCTACGAGCAGTACTTC
TRBD2 NA TRBJ2-3 TRBV11-2 CASSLYRGVGPDTQYF TGTGCCAGCAGCTTATATCGGGGGGTCGGCCCAGATACGCAGTATTTT